Below, 13 T cell receptor beta chains from the same sample are listed, as sequenced in a study of T cells in Graves' hyperthyroidism and ophthalmopathy. Amplified TCR beta CDR3 regions derived from RNA transcripts. Carried out on the TCR CDR3, a first-round RT-PCR used the HTBI primer set. TCRdb fed the multiplex PCR reads into MiXCR, producing one record per CDR3 protein. The sample lists about 560,000 distinct CDR3 sequences, about 43% seen once, with roughly 8.2% in the top ten. Sample: peripheral blood or thyroid tissue (not recorded which). These receptors originate from a woman younger than 35 with Graves' hyperthyroidism.

This clonotype was seen ten or more times. Its ends do not fully match the called genes, so a read error is possible. The chain recombines TRBV2 with TRBJ1-2; D is unclear. The CDR3 has 13 residues. Looked up from germline, CDR1 is SNHLY and CDR2 is FYNNEI. In DNA form, the CDR3 reads TGCGCCAGCAGCTTGCCAGGCGGCTACGGCTACACCTTC. It translates to CASSLPGGYGYTF.

The V gene is TRBV2, the J gene TRBJ1-2, with 7 bases lining up with TRBD1. The CDR3 extends over 14 amino acids. V lost 8 bases, J lost 8 bases, and 14 bases stayed unmatched. Germline CDR1 and CDR2: SNHLY and FYNNEI. The CDR3 coding sequence is TGTGCCAGCTCACCTTCTTACAGGGGCGAAGGCTACACCTTC. This translates into CASSPSYRGEGYTF.

This clonotype appeared many times. The chain combines TRBV7-2 with TRBJ1-4, with D maybe TRBD1 (5 bases). V shed 1 base and J shed 3 bases, with 9 bases lying between them. The CDR3 totals 15 residues. Germline CDR1 reads SGHTA; CDR2 reads FQGNSA. CDR3: CASSLVAGPNEKLFF. CDR3 sequence (DNA): TGTGCCAGCAGCTTAGTGGCAGGGCCTAATGAAAAACTGTTTTTT. Complete variable domain (other parts from reference TRBV7-2 and TRBJ1-4): GAGVSQSPSNKVTEKGKDVELRCDPISGHTALYWYRQSLGQGLEFLIYFQGNSAPDKSGLPSDRFSAERTGGSVSTLTIQRTQQEDSAVYLCASSLVAGPNEKLFFGSGTQLSVL.

The chain has TRBV24-1 and TRBJ1-1; TRBD1 is a possible D gene (5 bases). Germline CDR1 reads KGHDR; CDR2 reads SFDVKD. CDR3 length: 11 amino acids. Trimming removed 11 bases at V and 10 bases at J, with 16 bases between. The CDR3 region has the DNA TGTGCCAGCATTCAGGGTGGATCAGCTTTCTTT. Translating gives CASIQGGSAFF.

This sequence joins TRBV19 and TRBJ1-2, with 9 bases fitting TRBD1. The germline CDR1 and CDR2 sequences are LNHDA and SQIVND (reference sequence). V gave up 6 bases and J gave up 5 bases; unmatched junction bases: 19. There are 18 residues in the CDR3. The CDR3 region has the DNA TGTGCCAGTAGACCGGACAGGGGCCGACTCTCCGACCAGTATGGCTACACCTTC. This encodes CASRPDRGRLSDQYGYTF. The full variable domain, rest sourced from reference TRBV19 and TRBJ1-2, is DGGITQSPKYLFRKEGQNVTLSCEQNLNHDAMYWYRQDPGQGLRLIYYSQIVNDFQKGDIAEGYSVSREKKESFPLTVTSAQKNPTAFYLCASRPDRGRLSDQYGYTFGSGTRLTVV.

V is TRBV29-1 and J is TRBJ2-6; the D is unclear. This CDR3 has 14 amino acids. V lost 4 bases and J 2 bases, leaving 9 bases between the germline ends. The germline V gene encodes CDR1 SQVTM and CDR2 ANQGSEA. The CDR3 bases are TGCAGCGTTGTAGGCGGAGCTGGGGCCAACGTCCTGACTTTC. Protein: CSVVGGAGANVLTF.

The table lists this clonotype with a few counts. V is TRBV19 and J is TRBJ1-3; a possible D gene is TRBD1 (5 bases). The CDR3 length is 15 residues. Germline assignment: CDR1 LNHDA and CDR2 SQIVND (reference sequence). Trimming removed 6 bases from V and 6 bases from J, with 18 bases in between. The CDR3 spells CASRLGLPRENTIYF. Written as DNA, the CDR3 is TGTGCCAGTAGGCTGGGACTGCCCAGGGAAAACACCATATATTTT.

DNA for the CDR3: TGTGCCAGCAGCCAAGATGGCGGGGGTAGTGGCTACACCTTC. This sequence encodes CASSQDGGGSGYTF. The chain has TRBV9 and TRBJ1-2, with D maybe TRBD1 (5 bases). Germline V gene data show CDR1 as SGDLS and CDR2 as YYNGEE. Trimming took off 4 bases at V and 7 bases at J, with 17 bases between the two ends. The CDR3 spans 14 residues.

Comment on this clonotype: A read error is possible here, since a much larger clone lies one base away. The chain couples TRBV2 to TRBJ1-1, with a possible D match to TRBD1 (5 bases). The CDR3 extends over 15 amino acids. V lost 4 bases and J lost 3, with 15 bases in between. Germline V gene data show CDR1 as SNHLY and CDR2 as FYNNEI. The CDR3 sequence: CASSGRDRRYTEAFF. The CDR3 nucleotides read TGTGCCAGCAGTGGTCGTGACAGACGTTACACTGAAGCTTTCTTT.

Only a few counts were recorded for this clonotype. This chain links TRBV10-2 with TRBJ2-2, with TRBD2 matching 12 bases. Trimming took 5 bases from V and 4 from J; bases not matched to a gene: 8. Germline V CDR1 and CDR2: WSHSY, SAAADI. The CDR3 has 17 residues. CDR3 sequence: CASSFNPSGRATGELFF. CDR3 in DNA: TGCGCCAGCAGTTTTAACCCTAGCGGGAGGGCCACCGGGGAGCTGTTTTTT.

Turning to this clonotype: Compared with germline, one end of the junction differs, possibly owing to a read error. The rearrangement joins TRBV4-1 to TRBJ2-7; possibly TRBD2 for D (5 bases). CDR3 length: 12 amino acids. Germline CDR1 MGHRA, CDR2 YSYEKL. CDR3 sequence reads: CTSGPLLGEQYF. The CDR3 nucleotides read TGCACCAGCGGACCCCTCCTAGGCGAGCAGTACTTC.

This clonotype was picked up one time. The V call is TRBV29-1, the J call TRBJ1-4; TRBD1 matches at 7 bases. V lost 8 bases to trimming and J lost 5 bases; unmatched junction nucleotides: 8. The CDR3 loop spans 13 amino acids. The germline CDR1 and CDR2 sequences are SQVTM and ANQGSEA. This CDR3 is CSSRDRQNEKLFF. The CDR3 bases are TGCAGCTCCCGGGACAGACAGAATGAAAAACTGTTTTTT. Complete variable domain (other parts from reference TRBV29-1 and TRBJ1-4): SAVISQKPSRDICQRGTSLTIQCQVDSQVTMMFWYRQQPGQSLTLIATANQGSEATYESGFVIDKFPISRPNLTFSTLTVSNMSPEDSSIYLCSSRDRQNEKLFFGSGTQLSVL.

Concerning this clonotype itself: One end of the junction is discordant with germline, which a read error may explain. The chain carries TRBV7-2 and TRBJ1-4; D uncertain. The germline V gene has CDR1 SGHTA and CDR2 FQGNSA. There are 14 residues in the CDR3. DNA for the CDR3: TGCGCCAGCAGCCTGATTCCAACTAATGAAAAACTGTTTTTT. Its translation: CASSLIPTNEKLFF.